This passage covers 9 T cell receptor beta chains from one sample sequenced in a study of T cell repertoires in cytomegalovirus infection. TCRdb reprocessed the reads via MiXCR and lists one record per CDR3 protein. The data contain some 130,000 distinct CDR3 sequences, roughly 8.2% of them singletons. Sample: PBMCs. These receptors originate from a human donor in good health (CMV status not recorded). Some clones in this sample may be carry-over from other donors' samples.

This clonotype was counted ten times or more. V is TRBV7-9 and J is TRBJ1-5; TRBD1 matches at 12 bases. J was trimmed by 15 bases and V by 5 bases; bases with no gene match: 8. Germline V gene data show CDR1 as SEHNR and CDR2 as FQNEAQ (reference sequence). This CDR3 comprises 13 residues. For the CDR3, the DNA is TGTGCCAGCAGCGGACGGGACAGGGGGCAGGTGCATTTT. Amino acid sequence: CASSGRDRGQVHF.

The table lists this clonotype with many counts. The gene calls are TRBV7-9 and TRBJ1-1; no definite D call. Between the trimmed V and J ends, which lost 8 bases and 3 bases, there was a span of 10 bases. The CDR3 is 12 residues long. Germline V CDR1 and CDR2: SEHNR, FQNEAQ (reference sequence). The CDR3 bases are TGTGCCAGCGGCTACCGGCACACTGAAGCTTTCTTT. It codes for CASGYRHTEAFF.

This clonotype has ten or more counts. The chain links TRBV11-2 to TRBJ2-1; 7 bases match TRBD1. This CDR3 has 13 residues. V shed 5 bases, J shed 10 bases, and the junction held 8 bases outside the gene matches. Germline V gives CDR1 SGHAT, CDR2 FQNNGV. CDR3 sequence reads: CASSQGVPREQFF. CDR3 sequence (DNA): TGTGCCAGCAGCCAGGGGGTCCCGCGAGAGCAGTTCTTC.

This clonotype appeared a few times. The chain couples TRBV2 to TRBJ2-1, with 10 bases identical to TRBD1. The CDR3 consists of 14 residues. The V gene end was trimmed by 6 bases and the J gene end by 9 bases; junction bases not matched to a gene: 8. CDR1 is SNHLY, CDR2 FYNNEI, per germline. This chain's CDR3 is CASSRDRGQGEQFF. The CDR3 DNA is TGTGCCAGCAGCCGAGACAGGGGGCAAGGTGAGCAGTTCTTC.

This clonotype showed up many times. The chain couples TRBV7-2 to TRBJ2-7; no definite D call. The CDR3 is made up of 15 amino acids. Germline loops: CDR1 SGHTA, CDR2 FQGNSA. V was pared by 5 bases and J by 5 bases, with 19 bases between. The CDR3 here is CASSLPGLDVHEQYF. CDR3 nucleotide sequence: TGTGCCAGCAGCCTCCCCGGGCTAGATGTCCACGAGCAGTACTTC.

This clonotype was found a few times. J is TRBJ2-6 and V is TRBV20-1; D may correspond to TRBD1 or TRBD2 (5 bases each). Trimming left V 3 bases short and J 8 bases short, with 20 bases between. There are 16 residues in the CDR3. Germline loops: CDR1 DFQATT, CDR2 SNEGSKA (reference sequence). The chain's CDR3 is CSASRQTPGGTNVLTF. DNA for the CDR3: TGCAGTGCTAGCCGACAGACTCCAGGAGGAACCAACGTCCTGACTTTC.

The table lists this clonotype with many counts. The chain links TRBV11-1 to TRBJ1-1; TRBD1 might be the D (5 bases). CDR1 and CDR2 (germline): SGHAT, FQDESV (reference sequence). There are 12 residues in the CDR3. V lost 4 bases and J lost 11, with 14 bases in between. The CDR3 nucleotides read TGTGCCAGCAGCTCTAACCGGGACTGGGCTTTCTTT. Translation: CASSSNRDWAFF.

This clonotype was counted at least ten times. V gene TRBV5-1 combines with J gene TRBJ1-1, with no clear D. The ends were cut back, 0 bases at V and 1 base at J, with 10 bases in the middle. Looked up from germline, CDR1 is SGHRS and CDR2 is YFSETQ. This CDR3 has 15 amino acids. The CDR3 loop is CASSLDLIRNTEAFF. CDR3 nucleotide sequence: TGCGCCAGCAGCTTGGATCTGATCAGGAACACTGAAGCTTTCTTT.

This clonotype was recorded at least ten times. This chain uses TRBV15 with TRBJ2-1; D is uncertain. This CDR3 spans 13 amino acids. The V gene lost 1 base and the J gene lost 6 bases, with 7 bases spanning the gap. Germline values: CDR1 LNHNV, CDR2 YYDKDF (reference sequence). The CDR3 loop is CATSRAIGNEQFF. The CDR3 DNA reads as TGTGCCACCAGCAGAGCTATAGGCAATGAGCAGTTCTTC.